The clone carrying this T cell receptor (beta chain) was counted a few times. What it binds is unknown. Libraries of TCR beta came from quantitative 5'-RACE with molecular barcodes. Each CDR3 protein is one row after TCRdb ran MiXCR on the 5' RACE reads. The sample holds a few hundred thousand distinct CDR3 sequences, roughly 15% seen once. This CDR3 spans 14 amino acids. Germline-derived CDR1 and CDR2 are MNHEY and SMNVEV (reference sequence). Trimming took off 7 bases at V and 3 bases at J, with 16 bases between the two ends. This sample stems from a study of CD8 T cells in ankylosing spondylitis. Study outcomes and limitations: Prior literature has documented some motif variants in synovial fluid and blood from reactive arthritis. Relatively rare in peripheral blood, disease-linked clones were also CD8+. Significant enrichment of disease-linked clones was reported in matched ankylosing spondylitis synovial fluid. Blood of patients with ankylosing spondylitis appeared to be characterized by a TCR beta motif of eight highly homologous variants.

The chain recombines TRBV27 with TRBJ2-7; a possible D gene is TRBD2 (6 bases). This TCR came from a male donor with ankylosing spondylitis. Source material: blood, either unsorted or a sorted T cell fraction (not recorded which). The CDR3 DNA sequence: TGTGCCAGCACGCGGGATGCGGGCAGCTACGAGCAGTACTTC. Protein product: CASTRDAGSYEQYF.